This T cell receptor beta chain was observed in a study of CD8 T cells in Susac syndrome. In the study overall: When their blood was taken, patients with Susac syndrome were therapy-naive, taking corticosteroids, or taking intravenous immunoglobulin alone. Findings of the study overall: Around 16 Susac-specific public clones were found in total CD8+ repertoires and several in CD8+ TEMRA repertoires.

CDR3 length equals 14 residues. Trimming cost V 3 bases and J 5 bases; bases outside gene matches: 7. The germline CDR1 and CDR2 sequences are DFQATT and SNEGSKA (reference sequence). cDNA came from about 0.46 to 1 ug RNA primed by random hexamers. TCRdb ran MiXCR on the immunoSEQ multiplex PCR reads and lists one entry per CDR3 protein. The data contain 200,000 or so distinct CDR3 sequences, over 90% of them seen just once; the ten biggest clones take up about 0.17%. Remarks on this clonotype: Antigen unknown.

The clonotype comes from a human donor with Susac syndrome. The chain recombines TRBV20-1 with TRBJ1-5, with TRBD1 matching 7 bases. The material sequenced was CD8+ T cells from PBMCs. The CDR3 DNA reads TGCAGTGCTAGCCACCGACAGGGACATCAGCCCCAGCATTTT. This encodes CSASHRQGHQPQHF.